A single sample is the source of the 32 T cell receptor beta chains below, sequenced in a study of identical twins. TCRdb itself ran the 5' RACE reads through MiXCR, one entry per CDR3 protein. This table has hundreds of thousands of distinct CDR3 sequences, over 5% appearing once. What was sequenced was naive T cells sorted from blood. Source of these receptors: a man younger than 35 in good health.

V usage is TRBV12-3 or TRBV12-4 and J usage is TRBJ2-5; D uncertain. Deletions cut 3 bases from V and 3 bases from J, with 14 bases between. The CDR3 has 15 amino acids. As DNA, the CDR3 is TGTGCCAGCAGTTTCCTCATGGGGTCGGAAGAGACCCAGTACTTC. This encodes CASSFLMGSEETQYF.

In this sample, this clonotype turned up many times. V usage is TRBV7-2 and J usage is TRBJ1-6; D is perhaps TRBD1 (6 bases). The CDR3 contains 16 residues. Trimming took 5 bases from V and 10 from J, leaving 21 bases between them. Per germline, CDR1 SGHTA and CDR2 FQGNSA. In nucleotides, the CDR3 is TGTGCCAGCAGCCCCCGGGGGAGGGGGGCAGGGTCACCCCTCCACTTT. Its protein is CASSPRGRGAGSPLHF.

The CDR3 region has the DNA TGTGCCAGCAGTTTAAGGAGTACTGGGGGTGGCTACACCTTC. The encoded protein is CASSLRSTGGGYTF. The chain employs TRBV6-5 and TRBJ1-2, with a possible D match to TRBD1 (5 bases). V gave up 4 bases and J gave up 7 bases, with 16 bases separating them. The germline CDR1 and CDR2 sequences are MNHEY and SVGAGI. This CDR3 comprises 14 residues.

This clonotype was recorded at least ten times. J is TRBJ2-3 and V is TRBV19, with D tentatively TRBD2 (6 bases). Germline loops: CDR1 LNHDA, CDR2 SQIVND (reference sequence). Trimming took 6 bases from V and 0 from J, leaving 10 bases between them. The CDR3 length is 14 residues. The CDR3 DNA is TGTGCCAGTAGGGTGGCGGGGAGCACAGATACGCAGTATTTT. Translating it yields CASRVAGSTDTQYF.

This clonotype was observed many times. The V gene is TRBV20-1, the J gene TRBJ2-7; 7 bases fit TRBD2. There are 14 residues in the CDR3. The V segment lost 4 bases and the J segment 1 base; nucleotides outside the gene matches: 7. The germline gives CDR1 DFQATT, CDR2 SNEGSKA (reference sequence). CDR3 loop: CSAKGRERSYEQYF. CDR3 nucleotide sequence: TGCAGTGCTAAAGGGCGGGAGAGGTCCTACGAGCAGTACTTC.

The CDR3 coding sequence is TGCGCCAGCAGCCAAGTATCGGCAGGGGCAGATACGCAGTATTTT. This sequence encodes CASSQVSAGADTQYF. The chain couples TRBV4-1 to TRBJ2-3; TRBD1 is a possible D gene (6 bases). There are 15 residues in the CDR3. Trimming took 1 base from V and 4 from J, leaving 12 bases between them. The germline gives CDR1 MGHRA, CDR2 YSYEKL.

The sample holds many counts of this clonotype. The CDR3 loop is CATMYGTGVNEQFF. DNA of the CDR3: TGTGCCACCATGTACGGGACAGGGGTGAATGAGCAGTTCTTC. The V call is TRBV15, the J call TRBJ2-1, with 10 bases lining up with TRBD1. There are 14 residues in the CDR3. The V gene's germline CDR1 is LNHNV and CDR2 YYDKDF (reference sequence). V lost 7 bases and J lost 7; bases outside the gene matches: 7. The full variable domain, with the rest looked up from reference TRBV15 and TRBJ2-1, is DAMVIQNPRYQVTQFGKPVTLSCSQTLNHNVMYWYQQKSSQAPKLLFHYYDKDFNNEADTPDNFQSRRPNTSFCFLDIRSPGLGDTAMYLCATMYGTGVNEQFFGPGTRLTVL.

CDR3: CASSLSPGTGDRELFF. CDR3 nucleotide sequence: TGTGCCAGCAGCTTATCGCCCGGGACAGGGGACCGGGAGCTGTTTTTT. The chain is built from TRBV7-7 and TRBJ2-2; 10 nucleotides align to TRBD1. From germline, CDR1 is SSHAT and CDR2 FNYEAQ (reference sequence). V lost 2 bases to trimming and J lost 9 bases; unmatched junction nucleotides: 9. There are 16 residues in the CDR3.

This clonotype was recorded many times. The rearrangement links TRBV20-1 to TRBJ2-4; 8 bases line up with TRBD2. V lost 5 bases, J lost 7 bases, and 7 bases stayed unmatched. The CDR3 covers 13 residues. The germline CDR1 and CDR2 sequences are DFQATT and SNEGSKA (reference sequence). This CDR3 is CSAHHSGTNIQYF. The DNA for the CDR3 is TGCAGTGCTCATCATAGCGGGACGAACATTCAGTACTTC.

The sample holds a few counts of this clonotype. J is TRBJ1-4 and V is TRBV7-9; tentatively, D is TRBD1 (5 bases). The ends were cut back, 4 bases at V and 8 bases at J, with 17 bases in the middle. CDR1 is SEHNR and CDR2 is FQNEAQ in the germline V gene (reference sequence). The length of the CDR3 is 15 residues. In nucleotides, the CDR3 is TGTGCCAGCAGCTCCTCCTCAGGGATGGGGGAAAAACTGTTTTTT. As protein: CASSSSSGMGEKLFF.

The chain links TRBV12-3 or TRBV12-4 to TRBJ1-4, with D unclear. The CDR3 consists of 13 residues. The germline V and J ends were trimmed by 3 bases and 5 bases, with 7 bases remaining between them. CDR3 sequence reads: CASSFVRNEKLFF. In DNA, the CDR3 is TGTGCCAGCAGTTTTGTCAGAAATGAAAAACTGTTTTTT.

Note on this clonotype: The CDR3 does not close with the conserved phenylalanine or tryptophan, likely indicating a read error. V gene TRBV6-1 combines with J gene TRBJ2-1, with 8 bases fitting TRBD1. Germline V gene lookup returns CDR1 MNHNS and CDR2 SASEGT. The CDR3 sequence is 13 residues long. V lost 6 bases and J lost 6; bases outside the gene matches: 4. This CDR3 is CASSHRGSNEQFL. The CDR3 bases are TGTGCCAGCAGCCACAGGGGGTCCAATGAGCAGTTCCTC.

The DNA for the CDR3 is TGTGCCAGCAGCCAAATTTTAGAGACCCAGTACTTC. This sequence encodes CASSQILETQYF. J is TRBJ2-5 and V is TRBV12-3 or TRBV12-4; D not certain. Trimming took off 6 bases at V and 4 bases at J, with 9 bases between the two ends. This CDR3 is built from 12 residues.

This clonotype was recorded at least ten times. This rearrangement joins TRBV12-3 or TRBV12-4 to TRBJ2-1; D is unresolved. Deletions cut 0 bases from V and 2 bases from J, with 8 bases between. The CDR3 extends over 15 amino acids. CDR3 amino acids: CASSLAETTYNEQFF. The CDR3 DNA reads as TGTGCCAGCAGTTTAGCAGAGACAACCTACAATGAGCAGTTCTTC.

In this sample, this clonotype turned up a few times. The chain employs TRBV4-1 and TRBJ2-3; 7 nucleotides agree with TRBD1. The CDR3 spans 14 residues. After removal of 4 bases from V and 3 bases from J, the junction contained 4 bases not matched to a gene. Germline loops: CDR1 MGHRA, CDR2 YSYEKL. This chain's CDR3 is CASSRRQGTDTQYF. CDR3 nucleotides: TGCGCCAGCAGCCGCCGACAGGGAACAGATACGCAGTATTTT.

There are many counts of this clonotype. CDR3 in amino acids: CSASLVAGDTEAFF. The CDR3 nucleotides read TGCAGTGCTAGTTTGGTTGCAGGGGACACTGAAGCTTTCTTT. The J gene is TRBJ1-1, the V gene TRBV20-1; perhaps TRBD1 as D (6 bases). Deletions cut 3 bases from V and 3 bases from J, with 14 bases between. The CDR3 is 14 residues long. Germline V gives CDR1 DFQATT, CDR2 SNEGSKA (reference sequence).

This chain connects TRBV5-1 to TRBJ2-3; 7 positions match TRBD2. The CDR3 is made up of 16 amino acids. J gave up 4 bases and V 1 base, and 9 bases lay outside the gene matches. Germline loops: CDR1 SGHRS, CDR2 YFSETQ. In DNA, the CDR3 is TGCGCCAGCAGCTTGTTTTATGCGGGAGCGGCAGATACGCAGTATTTT. Translating it yields CASSLFYAGAADTQYF.

This clonotype has a count of ten or more. The chain links TRBV7-2 to TRBJ2-7; D is ambiguous. Germline V gives CDR1 SGHTA, CDR2 FQGNSA. V shed 1 base and J shed 3 bases, with 7 bases lying between them. The CDR3 loop spans 13 amino acids. For the CDR3, the DNA is TGTGCCAGCAGCTTAGGGGTTTTCTACGAGCAGTACTTC. Translating it yields CASSLGVFYEQYF.

This clonotype occurred a few times. The chain uses TRBV28 and TRBJ2-5; D possibly matches TRBD1 or TRBD2 (5 bases each). CDR3 size: 15 residues. The germline CDR1 and CDR2 sequences are MDHEN and SYDVKM. V was trimmed by 2 bases and J by 5 bases, leaving 15 bases between them. The CDR3 region has the DNA TGTGCCAGCAGTTTACGGGACCTATTCGGGGAGACCCAGTACTTC. The encoded protein is CASSLRDLFGETQYF.

The CDR3 DNA follows: TGTGCCAGCAGACCGAGGGGAGGGGGCAGCTATTCCTACGAGCAGTACGTC. As protein: CASRPRGGGSYSYEQYV. The chain employs TRBV5-6 and TRBJ2-7; perhaps D is TRBD1 or TRBD2 (7 bases each). CDR1 SGHDT and CDR2 YYEEEE come from the germline V gene. V shed 5 bases and J shed 1 base, with 22 bases lying between them. CDR3 size: 17 residues.

This clonotype was counted many times. The V gene is TRBV5-1, the J gene TRBJ2-3; the D is unclear. Between the trimmed V and J ends, which lost 3 bases and 4 bases, there was a span of 9 bases. This CDR3 spans 13 amino acids. Germline CDR1 and CDR2: SGHRS and YFSETQ. The CDR3 sequence is CASSYGRADTQYF. DNA of the CDR3: TGCGCCAGCAGCTATGGAAGGGCAGATACGCAGTATTTT.

This clonotype appeared a few times. The chain is built from TRBV18 and TRBJ2-7; unclear D gene. The germline CDR1 and CDR2 sequences are KGHSH and LQKENI. V was clipped by 4 bases and J by 0 bases, with 10 bases between them. The CDR3 length is 14 residues. The CDR3 protein is CASSLDKGSYEQYF. The CDR3 DNA sequence: TGTGCCAGCTCACTAGACAAGGGCTCCTACGAGCAGTACTTC.

This clonotype was seen many times. V and J are TRBV12-3 or TRBV12-4 and TRBJ1-5; unclear D gene. The CDR3 contains 16 residues. V gave up 3 bases and J gave up 0 bases, with 12 bases separating them. This CDR3 is CASSFSAEPSNQPQHF. The CDR3 DNA reads TGTGCCAGCAGTTTTTCCGCAGAACCTAGCAATCAGCCCCAGCATTTT.

This clonotype was recorded many times. The V gene is TRBV11-2, the J gene TRBJ1-6; no clear D. Looked up from germline, CDR1 is SGHAT and CDR2 is FQNNGV. Trimming cost V 5 bases and J 7 bases, with 9 bases left between them. This CDR3 is 13 amino acids long. This CDR3 reads CASSPSTNSPLHF. DNA for the CDR3: TGTGCCAGCAGCCCTAGCACGAATTCACCCCTCCACTTT.

The chain couples TRBV12-3 or TRBV12-4 to TRBJ1-3; D ambiguous. CDR3 length: 15 amino acids. V gave up 5 bases and J gave up 0 bases, with 11 bases separating them. As DNA, the CDR3 is TGTGCCAGCAGTCCGGGATTAATCTCTGGAAACACCATATATTTT. Residues: CASSPGLISGNTIYF.

This clonotype was recorded many times. This chain uses TRBV5-1 with TRBJ1-1; D is unclear. The germline V and J ends were trimmed by 2 bases and 3 bases, with 11 bases remaining between them. Germline V gives CDR1 SGHRS, CDR2 YFSETQ. This CDR3 spans 14 amino acids. Here the CDR3 DNA reads TGCGCCAGCAGCTTCGTAGGGTCGGACACTGAAGCTTTCTTT. Translating it yields CASSFVGSDTEAFF.

Only a few counts were recorded for this clonotype. The chain recombines TRBV5-1 with TRBJ1-2, with 8 bases aligning to TRBD1. V was clipped by 0 bases and J by 5 bases; unmatched bases: 9. CDR3 length: 16 amino acids. Germline lookup yields CDR1 SGHRS and CDR2 YFSETQ. This CDR3 is CASSLVQGATSYGYTF. The CDR3 coding sequence is TGCGCCAGCAGCTTGGTTCAGGGGGCTACCTCTTATGGCTACACCTTC.

In this sample, this clonotype turned up many times. CDR3 in amino acids: CASSTGVIEQYV. CDR3 DNA: TGTGCCAGCAGTACAGGGGTTATCGAGCAGTACGTC. V is TRBV2 and J is TRBJ2-7; 7 bases are shared with TRBD1. Germline CDR1 is SNHLY and CDR2 is FYNNEI. The CDR3 runs to 12 residues. The V segment lost 5 bases and the J segment 6 bases; nucleotides outside the gene matches: 4.

This clonotype showed up just a few times. The V call is TRBV12-3 or TRBV12-4, the J call TRBJ2-6; D gene ambiguous. V lost 8 bases to trimming and J lost 2 bases, with 10 bases between them. The CDR3 has 14 residues. CDR3 loop: CASARVAGANVLTF. The CDR3 nucleotides are TGTGCCAGCGCAAGGGTAGCTGGGGCCAACGTCCTGACTTTC.

This clonotype was detected ten times or more. The V and J genes are TRBV10-3 and TRBJ2-3; D not certain. With 6 bases removed from V and 2 bases from J, the gap between germline ends came to 9 bases. The CDR3 sequence is 13 residues long. CDR1 and CDR2 (germline): ENHRY, SYGVKD. The CDR3 spells CAISPTTTDTQYF. The CDR3 bases are TGTGCCATCAGCCCTACCACCACAGATACGCAGTATTTT.

Many counts were recorded for this clonotype. The gene calls are TRBV6-5 and TRBJ2-7; D unclear. Germline V gene data show CDR1 as MNHEY and CDR2 as SVGAGI. The CDR3 is made up of 14 amino acids. With 2 bases removed from V and 2 bases from J, the gap between germline ends came to 10 bases. This CDR3 is CASSYDFTTYEQYF. The CDR3 DNA is TGTGCCAGCAGTTACGATTTTACCACCTACGAGCAGTACTTC.

This clonotype was detected only a few times. The rearrangement links TRBV4-1 to TRBJ1-4, with TRBD1 matching 7 bases. V shed 4 bases, J shed 7 bases, and the junction held 6 bases outside the gene matches. The germline V gene encodes CDR1 MGHRA and CDR2 YSYEKL. This CDR3 is built from 14 residues. The CDR3 DNA reads as TGCGCCAGCAGCCCGGGGACAGCGGTTGAAAAACTGTTTTTT. Amino acid sequence: CASSPGTAVEKLFF.